Listed here are 15 T cell receptor beta chains from one sample, sequenced in a study of cytomegalovirus exposure and HLA in healthy donors (dated by TCRdb to about 2017). Library prep was done by the immunoSEQ multiplex PCR assay. For the multiplex PCR, a mixture combining 60 forward primers for TCR Vbeta segments and 13 reverse primers for TCR Jbeta segments was used. In TCRdb, the immuneACCESS table is reduced to in-frame sequences with V and J assigned. These tables do not hold every clone; where another copy was compared, an unresolved V gene accounts for under half, and the others remain unexplained. This sample is represented by tens of thousands of clones; over 60% of them were singletons. 3.7% of the sample rests with the top ten. The sequencing sample was made of PBMCs. The receptors were sampled from a young man in good health and CMV-seronegative.

This clone has just a few counts. V is TRBV4-1 and J is TRBJ2-3; 9 bases fit TRBD1. The V gene's germline CDR1 is MGHRA and CDR2 YSYEKL. V was pared by 2 bases and J by 2 bases, with 5 bases of the junction left unmatched. The CDR3 sequence is 16 residues long. This CDR3 is CASSQSGTGSTDTQYF. The CDR3 nucleotides are TGCGCCAGCAGCCAATCCGGGACAGGGTCCACAGATACGCAGTATTTT.

CDR3 sequence reads: CASSFRRETGTEQFF. The CDR3 nucleotides read TGTGCCAGCAGTTTCCGGCGGGAGACCGGTACTGAGCAGTTCTTC. The V gene is TRBV6-6, the J gene TRBJ2-1; 7 nucleotides align to TRBD2. Losses at the gene ends were 4 bases for V and 9 bases for J; bases not matched to a gene: 12. This CDR3 is built from 15 residues. Germline CDR1 reads MNHNY; CDR2 reads SVGAGI (reference sequence).

The chain couples TRBV28 to TRBJ1-3; 10 bases match TRBD1. The CDR3 covers 17 residues. Losses at the gene ends were 1 base for V and 1 base for J; bases not matched to a gene: 4. The germline CDR1 and CDR2 sequences are MDHEN and SYDVKM. The CDR3 nucleotides read TGTGCCAGCAGTTTATCGACAGGGGGCGGATCTGGAAACACCATATATTTT. This translates into CASSLSTGGGSGNTIYF.

The chain couples TRBV2 to TRBJ1-3; the D gene is possibly TRBD1 (5 bases). This CDR3 has 15 amino acids. The V and J ends lost 4 bases and 0 bases respectively, with 10 bases between them. Germline loops: CDR1 SNHLY, CDR2 FYNNEI. CDR3 amino acids: CASSVGERSGNTIYF. The CDR3 nucleotides are TGTGCCAGCAGTGTAGGGGAACGCTCTGGAAACACCATATATTTT.

The rearrangement uses TRBV6-1 and TRBJ2-3; 7 bases match TRBD2. This CDR3 comprises 18 residues. Looked up from germline, CDR1 is MNHNS and CDR2 is SASEGT. The V gene end was trimmed by 4 bases and the J gene end by 0 bases; junction bases not matched to a gene: 13. CDR3 loop: CASSGRGGVTVSTDTQYF. The CDR3 region has the DNA TGTGCCAGCAGTGGGAGGGGAGGGGTGACCGTAAGCACAGATACGCAGTATTTT.

This clone was found once. The chain combines TRBV6-5 with TRBJ1-3; the D gene is possibly TRBD1 (6 bases). This CDR3 region has 15 residues. Trimming shortened V by 0 bases and J by 3 bases, and 9 bases separated the two germline ends. Germline assignment: CDR1 MNHEY and CDR2 SVGAGI. The CDR3 here is CASSYSGQLGNTIYF. In nucleotides, the CDR3 is TGTGCCAGCAGTTACTCAGGACAGCTTGGAAACACCATATATTTT.

V and J are TRBV21-1 and TRBJ2-6; the DNA was not compared with TRBD2, the D call given in the table. TRBV21-1 counts as a pseudogene. This CDR3 comprises 23 residues. The CDR3 here is CASSKGSPGGGNFLRSGANVLTF. The CDR3 nucleotides are TGTGCCAGCAGCAAAGGGTCCCCGGGGGGGGGCAACTTTCTACGCTCTGGGGCCAACGTCCTGACTTTC.

V gene TRBV19 combines with J gene TRBJ1-2; the match to TRBD1 covers 10 bases. Germline V gene data show CDR1 as LNHDA and CDR2 as SQIVND (reference sequence). This CDR3 has 16 amino acids. Trimming took 3 bases from V and 5 from J; bases not matched to a gene: 9. The CDR3 loop reads CASSIGRQGASYGYTF. The CDR3, as DNA: TGTGCCAGTAGTATCGGAAGACAGGGGGCGTCTTATGGCTACACCTTC.

The chain carries TRBV27 and TRBJ2-7; D unresolved. Trimming pared 2 bases from V and 1 base from J, leaving 9 bases between. The CDR3 consists of 14 residues. CDR1 is MNHEY and CDR2 is SMNVEV in the germline V gene (reference sequence). The CDR3 here is CASSLGTGSYEQYF. CDR3 sequence (DNA): TGTGCCAGCAGTTTAGGAACGGGTTCCTACGAGCAGTACTTC.

The chain has TRBV6-5 and TRBJ2-1; D may be TRBD1 (6 bases). Germline V gene lookup returns CDR1 MNHEY and CDR2 SVGAGI. V was shortened by 7 bases and J by 3 bases, with 7 bases between the two germline ends. The CDR3 covers 12 residues. CDR3 DNA: TGTGCCAGCATGGACAGCTACAATGAGCAGTTCTTC. Its protein product is CASMDSYNEQFF.

The table lists this clone with a count of one. The V and J genes are TRBV28 and TRBJ2-4, with D uncertain. The germline V gene encodes CDR1 MDHEN and CDR2 SYDVKM. This CDR3 has 14 amino acids. The V end was cut by 2 bases, the J end by 1 base, with 6 bases between. As DNA, the CDR3 is TGTGCCAGCAGTTTACAGTGGGCCAAAAACATTCAGTACTTC. Translating gives CASSLQWAKNIQYF.

J is TRBJ1-1 and V is TRBV25-1; TRBD1 might be the D (6 bases). The CDR3 runs 15 residues. CDR1 and CDR2 from the germline V gene are MGHDK and SYGVNS. V lost 2 bases to trimming and J lost 9 bases, with 19 bases between them. The CDR3 DNA reads TGTGCCAGCAGTGAAAGGTCCGGGACCGGGGGGCAAGCTTTCTTT. This sequence encodes CASSERSGTGGQAFF. The variable domain in full, with the rest retrieved from reference TRBV25-1 and TRBJ1-1, is EADIYQTPRYLVIGTGKKITLECSQTMGHDKMYWYQQDPGMELHLIHYSYGVNSTEKGDLSSESTVSRIRTEHFPLTLESARPSHTSQYLCASSERSGTGGQAFFGQGTRLTVV.

As for this clone: Other DNA sequences of this sample code for an identical CDR3. CDR3 nucleotide sequence: TGCGCCAGCTCCTTCGGGAGCGGGAGACAGTCGGATACGCAGTATTTT. Protein: CASSFGSGRQSDTQYF. This chain joins TRBV5-1 and TRBJ2-3, with 8 positions matching TRBD2. This CDR3 has 16 amino acids. V trimming: 7 bases; J trimming: 6 bases; junction bases outside the gene matches: 16. Looked up from germline, CDR1 is SGHRS and CDR2 is YFSETQ.

The J gene is TRBJ2-1, the V gene TRBV28; tentatively, D is TRBD1 (6 bases). This CDR3 comprises 15 residues. V lost 5 bases and J lost 8, with 19 bases in between. Germline lookup yields CDR1 MDHEN and CDR2 SYDVKM. The CDR3 loop is CASSPGFGHRDEQFF. DNA of the CDR3: TGTGCCAGCAGTCCCGGGTTTGGTCACAGGGATGAGCAGTTCTTC.

This clone was found a few times. The chain has TRBV6-4 and TRBJ2-3, with 11 bases identical to TRBD2. The CDR3 runs to 16 residues. Unmatched junction bases numbered 0, after V lost 0 bases and J lost 1 base. Germline V CDR1 and CDR2: MRHNA, SNTAGT. DNA for the CDR3: TGTGCCAGCAGTGACTCGACTAGCGGGGGCACAGATACGCAGTATTTT. Protein product: CASSDSTSGGTDTQYF.